A selection of T cell receptor beta chains follows, all from one sample in a study of blood T cell repertoires in COVID-19. The table came from immunoSEQ multiplex PCR; TCRdb's copy has only in-frame clones and leaves some out. The sample carries tens of thousands of clones, roughly 89% recorded once. The source material was peripheral blood. These receptors all come from a man aged 35 to 55 with COVID-19, enrolled during active disease. The CDR3 runs from the conserved cysteine through the conserved F or W. The D gene is left open where the match is weak. Only some rows state a clone size, as once, few, many or a class for expanded clones.

TRBV5-1	-	-	TRBJ2-7	TGCGCCAGCAGCTTCTTCGTGGAAGGGGCAGTCCACGAGCAGTACTTC	CASSFFVEGAVHEQYF
TRBV27	TRBD1	-	TRBJ1-6	TGTGCCAGCAGTATTACAGGGGCTTCACCCCTCCACTTT	CASSITGASPLHF
TRBV27	TRBD1	-	TRBJ2-6	TGTGCCAGCAGTCCCCGGGACAGGGGTAAGGGGGCCAACGTCCTGACTTTC	CASSPRDRGKGANVLTF
TRBV6-1	-	-	TRBJ2-7	TGTGCCAGCAGTGAAAACAGCGAGCAGTACTTC	CASSENSEQYF
TRBV27	-	-	TRBJ1-5	TGTGCCAGCAGTTTAGGGTCGACAGGCAATCAGCCCCAGCATTTT	CASSLGSTGNQPQHF
TRBV7-2	TRBD2	-	TRBJ2-3	TGTGCCAGCAGCCCTAGCGGGGTCAGCACAGATACGCAGTATTTT	CASSPSGVSTDTQYF
TRBV5-1	TRBD1	-	TRBJ1-4	TGCGCCAGCAGCTCCGGACAGGGGACAGCAACTAATGAAAAACTGTTTTTT	CASSSGQGTATNEKLFF
TRBV5-1	TRBD1	-	TRBJ2-5	TGCGCCAGCAGCGCCGGAGGTCAGGGGGCCCAGTACTTC	CASSAGGQGAQYF
TRBV5-6	TRBD1	-	TRBJ2-3	TGTGCCAGCAGCATCTACAGGGGCCCTAGCACAGATACGCAGTATTTT	CASSIYRGPSTDTQYF
TRBV10-3	-	-	TRBJ2-3	TGTGCCATCAGTGAGGGGGGGACGGTTAGCACAGATACGCAGTATTTT	CAISEGGTVSTDTQYF
TRBV7-8	-	once	TRBJ1-4	TGTGCCAGCAGGAGAACAGGGCCGGCTAATGAAAAACTGTTTTTT	CASRRTGPANEKLFF
TRBV28	-	-	TRBJ1-5	TGTGCCAGCAGTTTAGGCCCCCCAGGGGAAGGCAATCAGCCCCAGCATTTT	CASSLGPPGEGNQPQHF
TRBV24-1	-	-	TRBJ1-5	TGTGCCACCGCCGGGAATAGCAATCAGCCCCAGCATTTT	CATAGNSNQPQHF
TRBV4-1	TRBD1	-	TRBJ1-4	TGCGCCAGCAGCCCTCGACAGGGGCCTGAAAAACTGTTTTTT	CASSPRQGPEKLFF
TRBV11-2	TRBD2	-	TRBJ2-3	TGTGCCAGCTTCCCCGTTAGAGAAGGACTAGCGGGCACAGATACGCAGTATTTT	CASFPVREGLAGTDTQYF
TRBV2	TRBD2	-	TRBJ2-3	TGTGCCAGCAGACGGACTAGCGGGAGTGCAGATACGCAGTATTTT	CASRRTSGSADTQYF
TRBV5-4	TRBD1	-	TRBJ2-2	TGTGCCAGCAGCTTGGGAGGTGGTCAGGGGGTCGGGGAGCTGTTTTTT	CASSLGGGQGVGELFF
TRBV19	-	-	TRBJ1-5	TGTGCCAGTAGGCGAGGTATCGCCTTCAATCAGCCCCAGCATTTT	CASRRGIAFNQPQHF
TRBV27	-	-	TRBJ2-1	TGTGCCAGCAGTTCTAGCGCCCCCTACAATGAGCAGTTCTTC	CASSSSAPYNEQFF
TRBV9	-	-	TRBJ2-1	-	CASSVGPGPGQGADDEQFF
TRBV7-3	TRBD2	-	TRBJ2-3	TGTGCCAGCAGCTTAGGGCCTAGCGGGGGTTCTGATACGCAGTATTTT	CASSLGPSGGSDTQYF
TRBV5-1	TRBD1	-	TRBJ1-2	TGCGCCAGCACTACAGGGGGAGGCTATGGCTACACCTTC	CASTTGGGYGYTF
TRBV9	-	-	TRBJ1-2	TGTGCCAGCAGTCCCCCAACGGGGGGGTATGGCTACACCTTC	CASSPPTGGYGYTF
TRBV3-1/TRBV3-2	-	-	TRBJ2-7	TGTGCCAGCAGCTCGAGACAGACCGGGGAGCAGTACTTC	CASSSRQTGEQYF
TRBV28	-	few	TRBJ1-1	TGTGCCAGCAGAGATCCCAGGGGCACTGAAGCTTTCTTT	CASRDPRGTEAFF
TRBV2	-	-	TRBJ1-6	TGTGCCAGCAGTGAACAGGGAAGTCGCTCACCCCTCCACTTT	CASSEQGSRSPLHF
TRBV7-6	-	-	TRBJ2-7	TGTGCCAGCAGCTTGGGAAGCGGGACAAGCTCCTACGAGCAGTACTTC	CASSLGSGTSSYEQYF
TRBV5-1	TRBD2	-	TRBJ2-2	TGCGCCAGCAGGGACGGGACTAGCCTCACCGGGGAGCTGTTTTTT	CASRDGTSLTGELFF
TRBV5-6	TRBD1	-	TRBJ1-2	TGTGCCAGCAGCTTGGGGGACAGGGGGCGCGGACATGGCTACACCTTC	CASSLGDRGRGHGYTF
TRBV7-2	TRBD2	-	TRBJ2-1	TGTGCCAGCAGCCTCGACCCGGGACTAGCGGGAGTGGAGCAGTTCTTC	CASSLDPGLAGVEQFF